A selection of T cell receptor beta chains follows, all from one sample in a study of T cell repertoires in cytomegalovirus infection. TCRdb ran MiXCR on the reads and lists one entry per CDR3 protein. The sample yields fewer than 550,000 distinct CDR3 sequences, approximately 10% seen once. Sequenced material: PBMCs. The receptors here all came from a human donor in good health (CMV status not recorded). Some clones in this sample may be carry-over from other donors' samples. The CDR3 runs from the conserved cysteine through the conserved F or W. Each record gives: clone size, J gene, D gene, V gene, CDR3 DNA, CDR3 protein. D genes are given only for firm matches. Expanded clones are given a class, and other clones once, few, many or no size at all.

many TRBJ1-2 . TRBV7-9 TGTGCCAGCAGCTCAAACGAGGCGGACAGCTCTTACTATGGCTACACCTTC CASSSNEADSSYYGYTF
many TRBJ1-2 . TRBV12-3/TRBV12-4 TGTGCCAGCACCGACAGGCGAGCTAACTATGGCTACACCTTC CASTDRRANYGYTF
many TRBJ2-1 TRBD2 TRBV28 TGTGCCAGCAGCGCCTTACTAGCGGTCAATGAGCAGTTCTTC CASSALLAVNEQFF
. TRBJ2-2 . TRBV7-2 TGTGCCAGCAGCAAACAAACAGGGAACACCGGGGAGCTGTTTTTT CASSKQTGNTGELFF
. TRBJ2-4 . TRBV3-1 TGTGCCAGCAGCTCCCCAGGGGCGGAAAACATTCAGTACTTC CASSSPGAENIQYF
many TRBJ1-5 . TRBV7-2 TGTGCCAGCAGCTTTAGGGGCGGTCAGCCCCAGCATTTT CASSFRGGQPQHF
many TRBJ2-3 TRBD2 TRBV12-3/TRBV12-4 TGTGCCAGCAGTACCGGGACTAGCGGGTATAGCACAGATACGCAGTATTTT CASSTGTSGYSTDTQYF
many TRBJ2-1 TRBD2 TRBV6-5 TGTGCCAGCAGTTTTAGCGGGAACCCTTCAATTGAGCAGTTCTTC CASSFSGNPSIEQFF
many TRBJ2-1 . TRBV10-3 TGTGCCATCAGTGAGGACACTTACAATGAGCAGTTCTTC CAISEDTYNEQFF
few TRBJ1-5 . TRBV28 TGTGCCAGCAGCCCTTCCCTGGCAGGGGTCAATCAGCCCCAGCATTTT CASSPSLAGVNQPQHF
many TRBJ1-5 . TRBV4-1 TGCGCCAGCAGCCAAGATATAGAGGCCAATCAGCCCCAGCATTTT CASSQDIEANQPQHF
. TRBJ2-1 . TRBV12-3/TRBV12-4 TGTGCCAGCCTCAGGCCAGAGCGGAATGAGCAGTTCTTC CASLRPERNEQFF
few TRBJ1-2 . TRBV10-3 TGTGCCATCAGTTCGACCGAAAACTATGGCTACACCTTC CAISSTENYGYTF
. TRBJ1-2 . TRBV5-4 TGTGCCAGCAGCTTGCAGGGCACCGATGGCTACACCTTC CASSLQGTDGYTF
many TRBJ1-5 . TRBV23-1 TGCGCCAGCAGTCTACCACCGGATCAGCCCCAGCATTTT CASSLPPDQPQHF
. TRBJ1-1 TRBD1 TRBV13 TGTGCCAGCAGCCCCGGGACAGGGGGGGGGAACACTGAAGCTTTCTTT CASSPGTGGGNTEAFF
many TRBJ1-2 TRBD1 TRBV7-2 TGTGCCAGCAGCTACCTGGACAGGGTCTCCTATGGCTACACCTTC CASSYLDRVSYGYTF
many TRBJ2-6 TRBD2 TRBV27 TGTGCCAGCAGCCCGACTAGCGGGGACTCTGGGGCCAACGTCCTGACTTTC CASSPTSGDSGANVLTF
few TRBJ2-3 TRBD2 TRBV7-2 TGTGCCAGCAGCCCCGAGCGGGGGGGCCGAGATACGCAGTATTTT CASSPERGGRDTQYF
. TRBJ2-2 TRBD1 TRBV9 TGTGCCAGCAGCGGTGGGACAGGGACTCCCGGGGAGCTGTTTTTT CASSGGTGTPGELFF
. TRBJ2-3 . TRBV15 TGTGCCACCAGCAGAGCGGGGCGCACAGATACGCAGTATTTT CATSRAGRTDTQYF
. TRBJ1-2 . TRBV28 TGTGCCAGCAGTACCTCAGGGAGCGAGAGGTATGGCTACACCTTC CASSTSGSERYGYTF
few TRBJ2-5 . TRBV20-1 TGCAGTGCTCTTGGACTCGGCCAAGAGACCCAGTACTTC CSALGLGQETQYF
few TRBJ2-3 . TRBV5-4 TGTGCCAGCAGGCCAGAAACAGGTGGTACGCAGTATTTT CASRPETGGTQYF
. TRBJ2-1 TRBD1 TRBV28 TGTGCCAGCAGTTACCCCGGGACAGGGGGCGGCCAGCCGACTTACAATGAGCAGTTCTTC CASSYPGTGGGQPTYNEQFF
. TRBJ2-3 . TRBV28 TGTGCCAGCAGTTTATTGGCCTCTTCAATTACAGATACGCAGTATTTT CASSLLASSITDTQYF
. TRBJ2-6 . TRBV23-1 TGCGCCAGCAGTCATGAAACAGGACGGGATATTACTGGGGCCAACGTCCTGACTTTC CASSHETGRDITGANVLTF
many TRBJ1-1 . TRBV4-1 TGCGCCAGCAGCCTCCGGACGGGGAACACTGAAGCTTTCTTT CASSLRTGNTEAFF
many TRBJ2-1 TRBD2 TRBV6-1 TGTGCCAGCAGTAAAGAGGTGTCGGCTAGCGGGGGGGCCGATGAGCAGTTCTTC CASSKEVSASGGADEQFF
many TRBJ2-7 TRBD1 TRBV5-6 TGTGCCAGCAGCGTCGCCGGGACAGGGGTACCATACGAGCAGTACTTC CASSVAGTGVPYEQYF
. TRBJ1-5 . TRBV5-1 TGCGCCAGCAGCCTACAGGGCCGGGGGCCCCAGCATTTT CASSLQGRGPQHF
. TRBJ1-1 . TRBV19 TGTGCCAGTAGTATAGATTGGATGAACACTGAAGCTTTCTTT CASSIDWMNTEAFF